These 31 T cell receptor beta chains came from one sample sequenced in a study of post-analysis software for immune sequencing data. General study results and limits: TRBV5-6, TRBV5-1 and TRBV20-1 belonged to a set of roughly 5 TRBV segments that were more frequent in patients than controls.

The antigens of these receptors remain unknown. Presence of unique molecular identifiers characterized the TCR beta cDNA libraries. TCRdb ran MiXCR on the PCR reads and lists one entry per CDR3 protein. The profile shows approximately 630,000 distinct CDR3 sequences, around 64% of them singletons. The sequenced sample was blood. The receptors derive from a girl aged 2 to 10 with multiple sclerosis.

Here the CDR3 DNA reads TGCAGTGCTAGAGCTCCCGTCTCCTACGAGCAGTACTTC. This translates into CSARAPVSYEQYF. J is TRBJ2-7 and V is TRBV20-1; D gene uncertain. Per germline, CDR1 DFQATT and CDR2 SNEGSKA (reference sequence). The V end lost 1 base, the J end lost 0 bases, and 7 bases lay between the germline ends. CDR3 length: 13 residues.

V and J are TRBV12-3 or TRBV12-4 and TRBJ2-3; maybe TRBD2 (6 bases). Trimming removed 6 bases at V and 0 bases at J, with 10 bases between. The CDR3 extends over 14 amino acids. Here the CDR3 reads CASSRLVSTDTQYF. The CDR3 DNA follows: TGTGCCAGCAGCCGACTAGTGAGCACAGATACGCAGTATTTT.

This clonotype occurred a few times. This chain joins TRBV10-3 and TRBJ2-3; D assignment may be TRBD1 or TRBD2 (6 bases each). Trimming removed 3 bases from V and 2 bases from J, with 12 bases in between. Looked up from germline, CDR1 is ENHRY and CDR2 is SYGVKD. CDR3 length equals 15 residues. CDR3 sequence (DNA): TGTGCCATCAGTGACGGAGGGGGGTTCACAGATACGCAGTATTTT. Its protein is CAISDGGGFTDTQYF.

Comment on this clonotype: The junction departs from germline at one end; a sequencing error may be responsible. The chain is built from TRBV7-7 and TRBJ2-5; 9 positions match TRBD2. This CDR3 region has 14 residues. Germline values: CDR1 SSHAT, CDR2 FNYEAQ (reference sequence). This chain's CDR3 is CASSLELAGETQYF. The CDR3 DNA reads as TGTGCTAGCAGCTTAGAACTAGCGGGTGAGACCCAGTACTTC.

The rearrangement joins TRBV20-1 to TRBJ1-5; D unclear. The CDR3 is made up of 14 amino acids. The V end was cut by 5 bases, the J end by 5 bases, with 16 bases between. Germline CDR1 DFQATT, CDR2 SNEGSKA (reference sequence). CDR3 sequence reads: CSASGSKGHQPQHF. In DNA, the CDR3 is TGCAGTGCTTCCGGGTCTAAGGGCCATCAGCCCCAGCATTTT.

The rearrangement uses TRBV6-1 and TRBJ2-5; D may be TRBD1 or TRBD2 (5 bases each). CDR3 length: 12 amino acids. Between the trimmed V and J ends, which lost 6 bases and 5 bases, there was a span of 10 bases. Germline CDR1 and CDR2: MNHNS and SASEGT. DNA of the CDR3: TGTGCCAGCAGGTTTGAGGGGGAGACCCAGTACTTC. Its protein product is CASRFEGETQYF.

V usage is TRBV15 and J usage is TRBJ1-5; D uncertain. V was shortened by 1 base and J by 7 bases, with 8 bases between the two germline ends. The V gene's germline CDR1 is LNHNV and CDR2 YYDKDF (reference sequence). The CDR3 is 13 residues long. CDR3: CATSRVREQPQHF. The CDR3 DNA sequence: TGTGCCACCAGCAGAGTTAGGGAACAGCCCCAGCATTTT.

This chain uses TRBV3-1 with TRBJ2-3, with 8 bases lining up with TRBD1. Germline CDR1 and CDR2: LGHDT and YNNKEL (reference sequence). The ends lost 1 base at V and 6 bases at J; junction bases unmatched: 6. The CDR3 is 15 residues long. For the CDR3, the DNA is TGTGCCAGCAGCCAAGCCTTGACAGGGGTGGATACGCAGTATTTT. Protein sequence: CASSQALTGVDTQYF.

Only a few counts were recorded for this clonotype. J is TRBJ1-3 and V is TRBV20-1; D is uncertain. Germline V gene lookup returns CDR1 DFQATT and CDR2 SNEGSKA (reference sequence). The CDR3 consists of 13 residues. V lost 0 bases to trimming and J lost 6 bases, with 9 bases between them. CDR3 loop: CSARDHQANTIYF. In nucleotides, the CDR3 is TGCAGTGCTAGAGATCACCAGGCAAACACCATATATTTT.

The chain is built from TRBV3-1 and TRBJ2-3, with D possibly being TRBD2 (6 bases). CDR3 length: 14 residues. Germline V CDR1 and CDR2: LGHDT, YNNKEL (reference sequence). Trimming removed 6 bases at V and 2 bases at J, with 12 bases between. For the CDR3, the DNA is TGTGCCAGCAGTCCAGGAGGGATCACAGATACGCAGTATTTT. This encodes CASSPGGITDTQYF.

The chain employs TRBV20-1 and TRBJ2-3; 11 nucleotides match TRBD2. CDR1 and CDR2 (germline): DFQATT, SNEGSKA (reference sequence). CDR3 length: 15 residues. The trim removed 4 bases at V and 3 bases at J, leaving 6 bases unmatched. The CDR3 loop reads CSATDSGRATDTQYF. CDR3 nucleotide sequence: TGCAGTGCTACAGATAGCGGGAGGGCTACAGATACGCAGTATTTT.

The chain uses TRBV6-5 and TRBJ2-3; 10 bases are shared with TRBD1. J was trimmed by 6 bases and V by 2 bases; bases with no gene match: 11. This CDR3 contains 17 residues. Germline V gene lookup returns CDR1 MNHEY and CDR2 SVGAGI. The CDR3 nucleotides read TGTGCCAGCAGTTACCTGAGCGGACAGGGGGTTCCGGATACGCAGTATTTT. Its translation: CASSYLSGQGVPDTQYF.

This clonotype was counted between two and nine times. The V and J genes are TRBV11-2 and TRBJ2-5; TRBD2 matches at 13 bases. From germline, CDR1 is SGHAT and CDR2 FQNNGV. V dropped 5 bases and J dropped 0; count of bases not matched to a gene: 9. The CDR3 runs to 18 residues. CDR3 protein: CASSLTKLAGGYQETQYF. The CDR3 region has the DNA TGTGCCAGCAGCCTGACCAAACTAGCGGGAGGGTACCAAGAGACCCAGTACTTC.

This sequence joins TRBV5-5 and TRBJ1-2; D uncertain. Trimming removed 2 bases from V and 5 bases from J, with 13 bases in between. The CDR3 has 14 residues. Germline values: CDR1 SGHKS, CDR2 YYEKEE (reference sequence). This chain's CDR3 is CASSLRALGYGYTF. DNA of the CDR3: TGTGCCAGCAGCTTACGCGCGTTGGGGTATGGCTACACCTTC.

The chain is built from TRBV28 and TRBJ2-3; the D gene could be TRBD1 or TRBD2 (5 bases each). This CDR3 has 15 residues. Trimming shortened V by 8 bases and J by 0 bases, and 15 bases separated the two germline ends. Per the germline V gene, CDR1 is MDHEN and CDR2 is SYDVKM. CDR3 bases: TGTGCCAGCGGTACCGGGGCGGTTAGCACAGATACGCAGTATTTT. Translation gives CASGTGAVSTDTQYF.

The V and J genes are TRBV5-1 and TRBJ2-7; 8 nucleotides line up with TRBD1. Losses at the gene ends were 6 bases for V and 2 bases for J; bases not matched to a gene: 4. The CDR3 loop spans 13 amino acids. CDR1 is SGHRS and CDR2 is YFSETQ in the germline V gene. The CDR3 region has the DNA TGCGCCAGCAAGAGGACAGGGACCTACGAGCAGTACTTC. It translates to CASKRTGTYEQYF.

The V and J genes are TRBV7-9 and TRBJ2-5; 9 bases agree with TRBD1. The ends lost 3 bases at V and 5 bases at J; junction bases unmatched: 7. The CDR3 is 15 amino acids. Germline-derived CDR1 and CDR2 are SEHNR and FQNEAQ (reference sequence). This CDR3 is CASSLGQGNEETQYF. CDR3 nucleotides: TGTGCCAGCAGCTTGGGACAGGGTAATGAGGAGACCCAGTACTTC.

Only a few counts were recorded for this clonotype. The chain is built from TRBV12-3 or TRBV12-4 and TRBJ1-5; TRBD1 might be the D (5 bases). Between the trimmed V and J ends, which lost 1 base and 3 bases, there was a span of 7 bases. The CDR3 length is 14 residues. The CDR3 reads CASSLDGANQPQHF. CDR3 bases: TGTGCCAGCAGTTTAGACGGGGCCAATCAGCCCCAGCATTTT.

This sequence joins TRBV5-1 and TRBJ2-5, with a possible D match to TRBD2 (5 bases). The V gene lost 2 bases and the J gene lost 5 bases, with 13 bases spanning the gap. Looked up from germline, CDR1 is SGHRS and CDR2 is YFSETQ. This CDR3 region has 14 residues. CDR3 sequence: CASSFGLAWETQYF. The CDR3 DNA reads as TGCGCCAGCAGCTTCGGGCTAGCTTGGGAGACCCAGTACTTC.

The chain recombines TRBV13 with TRBJ2-3, with 10 positions matching TRBD2. Germline V gives CDR1 PRHDT, CDR2 FYEKMQ (reference sequence). The CDR3 totals 16 residues. V shed 4 bases, J shed 8 bases, and the junction held 12 bases outside the gene matches. CDR3 residues: CASSSPSGRGVGTQYF. CDR3 DNA sequence: TGTGCCAGCAGCTCTCCCAGCGGGAGGGGCGTCGGTACGCAGTATTTT.

This chain uses TRBV5-8 with TRBJ2-4; possible D gene TRBD1, 6 bases. Trimming left V 7 bases short and J 8 bases short, with 16 bases between. This CDR3 has 13 residues. Germline CDR1 is SGHTS and CDR2 is YDEGEE. The CDR3 DNA sequence: TGTGCCAGCCCCACGGACAGACGGGACATTCAGTACTTC. Residues: CASPTDRRDIQYF. Using reference TRBV5-8 and TRBJ2-4 for the parts outside the CDR3, the full variable domain is EAGVTQSPTHLIKTRGQQATLRCSPISGHTSVYWYQQALGLGLQFLLWYDEGEERNRGNFPPRFSGRQFPNYSSELNVNALELEDSALYLCASPTDRRDIQYFGAGTRLSVL.

The genes are TRBV24-1 and TRBJ2-1, with a tentative D call TRBD1 (6 bases). Germline CDR1 reads KGHDR; CDR2 reads SFDVKD. The CDR3 covers 12 residues. V was cut by 3 bases and J by 10 bases, with 9 bases left in between. The CDR3 DNA is TGTGCCACCAGTGATCCCGACAGGGAGCAGTTCTTC. Translated, it gives CATSDPDREQFF.

The genes are TRBV11-2 and TRBJ2-7, with 9 bases that match TRBD2. CDR3 length equals 16 residues. Germline lookup yields CDR1 SGHAT and CDR2 FQNNGV. With 3 bases clipped from V and 2 bases from J, the junction kept 8 bases outside the gene matches. In DNA, the CDR3 is TGTGCCAGCAGCTTGTTACCTAGCGGGAATACCTACGAGCAGTACTTC. This translates into CASSLLPSGNTYEQYF. The whole variable domain, filled in from reference TRBV11-2 and TRBJ2-7, reads EAGVAQSPRYKIIEKRQSVAFWCNPISGHATLYWYQQILGQGPKLLIQFQNNGVVDDSQLPKDRFSAERLKGVDSTLKIQPAKLEDSAVYLCASSLLPSGNTYEQYFGPGTRLTVT.

This chain links TRBV7-2 with TRBJ2-3; TRBD1 is a possible D gene (6 bases). The V gene's germline CDR1 is SGHTA and CDR2 FQGNSA. CDR3 size: 16 residues. Trimming removed 4 bases at V and 2 bases at J, with 16 bases between. The CDR3 is CASSSGSTGFTDTQYF. The DNA of the CDR3 is TGTGCCAGCAGCTCGGGATCTACAGGGTTCACAGATACGCAGTATTTT.

This clonotype was counted between two and nine times. The chain employs TRBV5-1 and TRBJ2-7; 8 positions match TRBD2. Trimming took 4 bases from V and 0 from J; bases not matched to a gene: 6. From germline, CDR1 is SGHRS and CDR2 YFSETQ. The CDR3 covers 15 residues. The CDR3 region is CASSLRTSSSYEQYF. The CDR3 DNA follows: TGCGCCAGCAGCCTCCGGACTAGCTCCTCCTACGAGCAGTACTTC. Drawing the rest from reference TRBV5-1 and TRBJ2-7, the complete variable domain is KAGVTQTPRYLIKTRGQQVTLSCSPISGHRSVSWYQQTPGQGLQFLFEYFSETQRNKGNFPGRFSGRQFSNSRSEMNVSTLELGDSALYLCASSLRTSSSYEQYFGPGTRLTVT.

This chain links TRBV6-4 with TRBJ2-1; the match to TRBD2 covers 7 bases. The CDR3 extends over 14 amino acids. Looked up from germline, CDR1 is MRHNA and CDR2 is SNTAGT. The V and J ends lost 1 base and 10 bases, in that order; junction bases with no gene match: 7. CDR3 sequence: CASSDYGGSREQFF. The CDR3, as DNA: TGTGCCAGCAGTGACTATGGCGGGAGTAGGGAGCAGTTCTTC.

The gene calls are TRBV6-5 and TRBJ2-7; TRBD2 agrees at 11 bases. CDR3 length: 15 residues. Losses at the gene ends were 3 bases for V and 3 bases for J; bases not matched to a gene: 4. Germline lookup yields CDR1 MNHEY and CDR2 SVGAGI. Written as DNA, the CDR3 is TGTGCCAGCAGTTATAGACTAGCGGGAAACTACGAGCAGTACTTC. As protein: CASSYRLAGNYEQYF.

This clonotype was observed a few times. The genes are TRBV6-4 and TRBJ2-1; D is undetermined. The CDR3 consists of 13 residues. V was shortened by 0 bases and J by 7 bases, with 7 bases between the two germline ends. CDR1 and CDR2 from the germline V gene are MRHNA and SNTAGT. CDR3 region: CASSDSMVNEQFF. In DNA form, the CDR3 reads TGTGCCAGCAGTGACTCGATGGTAAATGAGCAGTTCTTC.

This clonotype has just a few counts. The rearrangement links TRBV29-1 to TRBJ2-4; 8 nucleotides line up with TRBD1. Germline V gene sequence: CDR1 SQVTM, CDR2 ANQGSEA. V gave up 7 bases and J gave up 7 bases; unmatched junction bases: 6. This CDR3 is 12 amino acids long. CDR3 amino acids: CSAADRANIQYF. DNA for the CDR3: TGCAGCGCAGCGGACAGGGCGAACATTCAGTACTTC. The variable domain in full, with the rest retrieved from reference TRBV29-1 and TRBJ2-4, is SAVISQKPSRDICQRGTSLTIQCQVDSQVTMMFWYRQQPGQSLTLIATANQGSEATYESGFVIDKFPISRPNLTFSTLTVSNMSPEDSSIYLCSAADRANIQYFGAGTRLSVL.

The CDR3 DNA follows: TGTGCCAGCAGCTTGGGGGCGTTAGCGGAGCATAATGAGCAGTTCTTC. Translated: CASSLGALAEHNEQFF. The rearrangement uses TRBV7-3 and TRBJ2-1; D possibly matches TRBD1 or TRBD2 (6 bases each). Trimming took off 3 bases at V and 7 bases at J, with 19 bases between the two ends. Germline V gives CDR1 SGHTA, CDR2 FQGTGA. This CDR3 is 16 amino acids long.

The V gene is TRBV7-6, the J gene TRBJ1-6, with a tentative D call TRBD1 (6 bases). Germline V gene data show CDR1 as SGHVS and CDR2 as FNYEAQ. Trimming took off 6 bases at V and 3 bases at J, with 15 bases between the two ends. This CDR3 has 16 amino acids. The CDR3 loop is CASSPQTGHYNSPLHF. The CDR3 nucleotides are TGTGCCAGCAGTCCACAGACGGGACACTATAATTCACCCCTCCACTTT.